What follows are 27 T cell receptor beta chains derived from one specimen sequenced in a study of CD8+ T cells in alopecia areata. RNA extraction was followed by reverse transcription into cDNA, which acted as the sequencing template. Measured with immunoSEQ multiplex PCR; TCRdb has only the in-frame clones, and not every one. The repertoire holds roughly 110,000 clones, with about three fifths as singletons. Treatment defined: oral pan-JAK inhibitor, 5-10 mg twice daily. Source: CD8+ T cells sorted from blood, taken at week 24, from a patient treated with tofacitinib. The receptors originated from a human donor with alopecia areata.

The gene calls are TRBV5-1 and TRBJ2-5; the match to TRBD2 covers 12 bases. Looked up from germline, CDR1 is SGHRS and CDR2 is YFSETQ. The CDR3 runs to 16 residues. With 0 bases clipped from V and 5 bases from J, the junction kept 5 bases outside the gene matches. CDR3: CASSLASGGAYETQYF. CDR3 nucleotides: TGCGCCAGCAGCTTGGCTAGCGGGGGGGCCTATGAGACCCAGTACTTC.

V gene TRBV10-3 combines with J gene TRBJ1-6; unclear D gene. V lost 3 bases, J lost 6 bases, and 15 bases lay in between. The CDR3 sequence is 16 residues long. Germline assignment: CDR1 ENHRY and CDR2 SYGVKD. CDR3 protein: CAISDVKGSVNSPLHF. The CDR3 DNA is TGTGCCATCAGTGATGTAAAGGGATCTGTTAATTCACCCCTCCACTTT.

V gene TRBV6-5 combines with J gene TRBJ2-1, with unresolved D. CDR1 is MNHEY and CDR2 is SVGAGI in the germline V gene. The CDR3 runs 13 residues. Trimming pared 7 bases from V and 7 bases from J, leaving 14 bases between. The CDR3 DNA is TGTGCCAGCAAGCTGCCGTCTGGGAATGAGCAGTTCTTC. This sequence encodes CASKLPSGNEQFF.

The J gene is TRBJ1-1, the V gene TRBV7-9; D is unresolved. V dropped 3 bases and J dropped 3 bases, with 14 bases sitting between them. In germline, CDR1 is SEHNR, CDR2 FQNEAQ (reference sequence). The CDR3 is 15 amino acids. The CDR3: CASSFPFPDDTEAFF. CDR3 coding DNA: TGTGCCAGCAGCTTCCCTTTCCCAGACGACACTGAAGCTTTCTTT.

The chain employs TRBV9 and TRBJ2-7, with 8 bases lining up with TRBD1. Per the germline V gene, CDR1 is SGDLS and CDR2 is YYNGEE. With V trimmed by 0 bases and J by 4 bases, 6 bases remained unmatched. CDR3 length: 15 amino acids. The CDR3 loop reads CASSVDPGGVYEQYF. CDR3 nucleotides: TGTGCCAGCAGCGTAGACCCAGGGGGCGTTTACGAGCAGTACTTC.

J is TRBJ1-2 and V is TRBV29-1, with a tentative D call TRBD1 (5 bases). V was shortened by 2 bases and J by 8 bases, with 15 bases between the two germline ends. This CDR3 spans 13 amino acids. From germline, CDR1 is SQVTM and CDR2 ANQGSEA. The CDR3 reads CSVERQGAEGYTF. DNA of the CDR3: TGCAGCGTTGAAAGGCAGGGCGCGGAGGGCTACACCTTC.

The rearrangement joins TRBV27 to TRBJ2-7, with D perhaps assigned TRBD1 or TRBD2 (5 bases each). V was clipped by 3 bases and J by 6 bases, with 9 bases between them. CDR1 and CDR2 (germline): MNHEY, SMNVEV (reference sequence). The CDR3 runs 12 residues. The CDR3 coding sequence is TGTGCCAGCAGTTTTCCGAGGGGCGAGCAGTACTTC. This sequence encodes CASSFPRGEQYF.

CDR3 loop: CASSSTGGLIYNEQFF. In DNA form, the CDR3 reads TGTGCCAGCAGCTCGACAGGGGGGCTGATATACAATGAGCAGTTCTTC. The chain recombines TRBV13 with TRBJ2-1; TRBD1 agrees at 9 bases. The junction had 8 bases not matched to a gene; V was cut back by 4 bases and J by 4 bases. Germline CDR1 and CDR2: PRHDT and FYEKMQ (reference sequence). This CDR3 region has 16 residues.

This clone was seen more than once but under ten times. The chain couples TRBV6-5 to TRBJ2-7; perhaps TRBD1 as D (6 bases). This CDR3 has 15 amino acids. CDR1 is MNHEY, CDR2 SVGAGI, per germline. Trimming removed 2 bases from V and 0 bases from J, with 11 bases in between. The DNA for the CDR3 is TGTGCCAGCAGTTACGCCCCGGGACACTCCTACGAGCAGTACTTC. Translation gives CASSYAPGHSYEQYF.

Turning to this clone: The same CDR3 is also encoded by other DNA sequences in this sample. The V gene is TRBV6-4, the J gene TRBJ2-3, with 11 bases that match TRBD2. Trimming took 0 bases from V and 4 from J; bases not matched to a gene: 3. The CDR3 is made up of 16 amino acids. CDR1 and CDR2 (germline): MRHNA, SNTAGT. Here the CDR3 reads CASSDSTSGGADTQYF. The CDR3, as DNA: TGTGCCAGCAGTGACTCCACTAGCGGGGGAGCAGATACGCAGTATTTT.

The CDR3: CASSQAPAYEQYF. The DNA for the CDR3 is TGTGCCAGTAGCCAGGCCCCCGCTTACGAGCAGTACTTC. The chain has TRBV19 and TRBJ2-5; no clear D gene. Matching the DNA end better, TRBJ2-7 makes the J call doubtful. Germline V gene data show CDR1 as LNHDA and CDR2 as SQIVND (reference sequence). CDR3 length: 13 residues.

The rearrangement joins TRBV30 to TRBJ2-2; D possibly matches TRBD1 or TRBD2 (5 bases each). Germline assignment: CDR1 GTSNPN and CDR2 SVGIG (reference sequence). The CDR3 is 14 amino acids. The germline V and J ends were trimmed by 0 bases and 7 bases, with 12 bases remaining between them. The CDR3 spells CAWSVGAGVGELFF. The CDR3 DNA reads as TGTGCCTGGAGTGTAGGGGCCGGGGTCGGGGAGCTGTTTTTT.

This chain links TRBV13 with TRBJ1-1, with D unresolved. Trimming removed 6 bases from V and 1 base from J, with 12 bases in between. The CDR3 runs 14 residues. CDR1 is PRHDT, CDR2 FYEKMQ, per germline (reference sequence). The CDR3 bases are TGTGCCAGCAGTCGCGACCGTCCGAACACTGAAGCTTTCTTT. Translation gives CASSRDRPNTEAFF.

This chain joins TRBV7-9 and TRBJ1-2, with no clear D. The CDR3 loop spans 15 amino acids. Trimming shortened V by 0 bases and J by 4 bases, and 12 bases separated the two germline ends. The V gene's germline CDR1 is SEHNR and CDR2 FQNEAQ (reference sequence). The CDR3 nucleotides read TGTGCCAGCAGCTTAGCGCTCGGGGTATTCTATGGCTACACCTTC. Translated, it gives CASSLALGVFYGYTF.

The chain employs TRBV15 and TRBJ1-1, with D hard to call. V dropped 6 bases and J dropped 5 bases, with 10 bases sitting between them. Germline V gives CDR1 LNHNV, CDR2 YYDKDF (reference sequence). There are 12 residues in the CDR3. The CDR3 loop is CATSTGWTEAFF. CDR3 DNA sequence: TGTGCCACCAGTACGGGGTGGACTGAAGCTTTCTTT.

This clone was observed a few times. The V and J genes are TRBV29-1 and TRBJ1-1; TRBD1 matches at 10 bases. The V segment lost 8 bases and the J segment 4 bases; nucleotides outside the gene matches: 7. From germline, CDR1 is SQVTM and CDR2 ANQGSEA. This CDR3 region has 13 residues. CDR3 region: CSFRTGGITEAFF. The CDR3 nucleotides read TGCAGCTTTCGGACAGGGGGGATCACTGAAGCTTTCTTT. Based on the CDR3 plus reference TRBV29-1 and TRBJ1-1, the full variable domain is SAVISQKPSRDICQRGTSLTIQCQVDSQVTMMFWYRQQPGQSLTLIATANQGSEATYESGFVIDKFPISRPNLTFSTLTVSNMSPEDSSIYLCSFRTGGITEAFFGQGTRLTVV.

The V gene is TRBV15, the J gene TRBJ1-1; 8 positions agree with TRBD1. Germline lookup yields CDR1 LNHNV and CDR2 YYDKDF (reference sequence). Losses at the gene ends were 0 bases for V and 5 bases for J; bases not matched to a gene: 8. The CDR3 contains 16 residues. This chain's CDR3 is CATSRDPDRARTEAFF. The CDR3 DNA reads TGTGCCACCAGCAGAGATCCGGACAGGGCGAGGACTGAAGCTTTCTTT.

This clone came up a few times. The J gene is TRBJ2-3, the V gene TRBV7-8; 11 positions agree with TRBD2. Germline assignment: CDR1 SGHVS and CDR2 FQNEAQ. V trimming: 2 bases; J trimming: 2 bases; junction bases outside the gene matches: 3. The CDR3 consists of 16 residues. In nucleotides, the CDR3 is TGTGCCAGCAGCTTATCACTAGCGGGGGCCACAGATACGCAGTATTTT. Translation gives CASSLSLAGATDTQYF.

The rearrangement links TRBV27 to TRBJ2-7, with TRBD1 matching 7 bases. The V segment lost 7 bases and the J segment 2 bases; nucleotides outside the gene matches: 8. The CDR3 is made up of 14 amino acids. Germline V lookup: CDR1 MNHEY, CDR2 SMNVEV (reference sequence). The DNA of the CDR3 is TGTGCCAGCACCTCTGAGGGGGCGGCCTACGAGCAGTACTTC. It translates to CASTSEGAAYEQYF.

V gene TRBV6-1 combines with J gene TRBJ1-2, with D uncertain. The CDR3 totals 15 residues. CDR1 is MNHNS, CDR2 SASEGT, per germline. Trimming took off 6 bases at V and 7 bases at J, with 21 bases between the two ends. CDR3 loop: CASRQWADWPGGYTF. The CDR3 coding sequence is TGTGCCAGCAGACAATGGGCCGACTGGCCGGGTGGCTACACCTTC.

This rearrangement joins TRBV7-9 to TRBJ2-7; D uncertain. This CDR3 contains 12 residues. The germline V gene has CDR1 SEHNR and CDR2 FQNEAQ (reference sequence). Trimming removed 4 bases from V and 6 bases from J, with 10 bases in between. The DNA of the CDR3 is TGTGCCAGCAGCTCCGCTGGCCGCGAGCAGTACTTC. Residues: CASSSAGREQYF.

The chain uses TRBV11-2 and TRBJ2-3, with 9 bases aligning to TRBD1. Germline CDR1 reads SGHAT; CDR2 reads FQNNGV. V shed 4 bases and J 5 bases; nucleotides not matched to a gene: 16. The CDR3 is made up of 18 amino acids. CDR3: CASSSNRIGQGILDTQYF. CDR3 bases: TGTGCCAGCAGCTCTAACCGTATCGGACAGGGGATTCTAGATACGCAGTATTTT.

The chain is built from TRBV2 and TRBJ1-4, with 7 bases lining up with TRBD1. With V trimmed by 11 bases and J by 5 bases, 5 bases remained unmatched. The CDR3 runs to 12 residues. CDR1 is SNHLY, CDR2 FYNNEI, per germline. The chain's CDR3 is CAGGTVNEKLFF. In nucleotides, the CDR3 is TGTGCCGGCGGGACAGTGAATGAAAAACTGTTTTTT.

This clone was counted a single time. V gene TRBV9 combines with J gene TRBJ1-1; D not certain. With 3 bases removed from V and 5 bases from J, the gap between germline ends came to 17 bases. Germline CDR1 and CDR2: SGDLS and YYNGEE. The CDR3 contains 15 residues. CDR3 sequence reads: CASSAHSGRVTEAFF. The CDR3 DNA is TGTGCCAGCAGCGCCCACTCAGGACGAGTTACTGAAGCTTTCTTT.

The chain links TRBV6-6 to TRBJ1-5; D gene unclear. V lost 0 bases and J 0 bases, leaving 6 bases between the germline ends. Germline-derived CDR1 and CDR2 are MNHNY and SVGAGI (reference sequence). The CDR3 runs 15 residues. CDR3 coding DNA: TGTGCCAGCAGTTACTCGTGGGATAGCAATCAGCCCCAGCATTTT. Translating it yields CASSYSWDSNQPQHF.

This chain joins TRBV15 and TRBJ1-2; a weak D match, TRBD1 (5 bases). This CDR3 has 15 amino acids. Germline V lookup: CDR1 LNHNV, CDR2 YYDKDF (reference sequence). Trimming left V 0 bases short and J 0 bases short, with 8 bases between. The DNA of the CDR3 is TGTGCCACCAGCAGAGACAGGGAAGCTAACTATGGCTACACCTTC. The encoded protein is CATSRDREANYGYTF.

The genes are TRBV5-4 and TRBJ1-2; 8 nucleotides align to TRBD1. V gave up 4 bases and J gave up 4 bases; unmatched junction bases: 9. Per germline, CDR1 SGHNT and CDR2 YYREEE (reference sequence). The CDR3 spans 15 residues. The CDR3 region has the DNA TGTGCCAGCAGCGAGGACAGGGTCTTAGGCTATGGCTACACCTTC. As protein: CASSEDRVLGYGYTF.